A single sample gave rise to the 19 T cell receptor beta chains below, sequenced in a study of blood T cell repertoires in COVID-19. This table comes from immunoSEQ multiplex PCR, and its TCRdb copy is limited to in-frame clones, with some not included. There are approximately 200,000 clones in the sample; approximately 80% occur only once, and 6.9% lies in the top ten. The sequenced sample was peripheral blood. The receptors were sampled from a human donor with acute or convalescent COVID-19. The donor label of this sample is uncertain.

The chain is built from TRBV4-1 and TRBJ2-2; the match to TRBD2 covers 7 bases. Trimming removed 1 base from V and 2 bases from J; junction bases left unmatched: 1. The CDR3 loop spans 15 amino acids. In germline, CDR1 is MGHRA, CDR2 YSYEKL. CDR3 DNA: TGCGCCAGCAGCCAAGGGGGGGGAAACACCGGGGAGCTGTTTTTT. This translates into CASSQGGGNTGELFF.

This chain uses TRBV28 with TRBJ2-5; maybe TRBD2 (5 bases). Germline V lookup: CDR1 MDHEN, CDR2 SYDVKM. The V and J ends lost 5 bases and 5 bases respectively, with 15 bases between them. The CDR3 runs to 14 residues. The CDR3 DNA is TGTGCCAGCAGTACAAGGCGGGCGGGCGAGACCCAGTACTTC. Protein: CASSTRRAGETQYF.

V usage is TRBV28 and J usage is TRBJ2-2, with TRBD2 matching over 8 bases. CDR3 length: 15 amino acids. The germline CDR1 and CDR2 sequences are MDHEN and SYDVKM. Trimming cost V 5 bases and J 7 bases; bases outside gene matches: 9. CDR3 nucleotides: TGTGCCAGCAGTCGGGTCCTAGCGGGTGGCGGGGAGCTGTTTTTT. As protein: CASSRVLAGGGELFF.

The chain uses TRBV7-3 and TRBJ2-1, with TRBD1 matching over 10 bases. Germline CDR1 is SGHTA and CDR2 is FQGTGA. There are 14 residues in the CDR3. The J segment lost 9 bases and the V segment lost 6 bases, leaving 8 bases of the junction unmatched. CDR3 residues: CASRSPGQGSEQFF. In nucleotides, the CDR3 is TGTGCCAGCAGATCGCCGGGACAGGGGAGTGAGCAGTTCTTC.

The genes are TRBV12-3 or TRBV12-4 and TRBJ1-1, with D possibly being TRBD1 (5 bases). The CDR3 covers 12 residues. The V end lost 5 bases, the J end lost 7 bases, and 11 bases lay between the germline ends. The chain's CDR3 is CASSRSGLEAFF. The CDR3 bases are TGTGCCAGCAGTCGATCAGGGCTTGAAGCTTTCTTT.

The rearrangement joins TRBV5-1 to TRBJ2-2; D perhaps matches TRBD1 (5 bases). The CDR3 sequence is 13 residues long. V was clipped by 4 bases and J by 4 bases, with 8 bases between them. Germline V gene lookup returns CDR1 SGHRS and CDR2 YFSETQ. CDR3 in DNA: TGCGCCAGCAGCCCCCAGGGCACCGGGGAGCTGTTTTTT. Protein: CASSPQGTGELFF.

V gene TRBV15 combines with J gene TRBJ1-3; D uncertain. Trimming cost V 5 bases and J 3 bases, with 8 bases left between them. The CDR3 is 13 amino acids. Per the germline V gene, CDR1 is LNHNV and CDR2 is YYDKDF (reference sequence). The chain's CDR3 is CATSGTVGNTIYF. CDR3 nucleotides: TGTGCCACCAGCGGTACAGTTGGAAACACCATATATTTT.

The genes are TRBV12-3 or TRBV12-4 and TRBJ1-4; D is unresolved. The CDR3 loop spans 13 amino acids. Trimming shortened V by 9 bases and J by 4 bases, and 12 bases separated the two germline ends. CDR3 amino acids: CASQRGFNEKLFF. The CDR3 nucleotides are TGTGCCAGTCAGCGGGGATTTAATGAAAAACTGTTTTTT.

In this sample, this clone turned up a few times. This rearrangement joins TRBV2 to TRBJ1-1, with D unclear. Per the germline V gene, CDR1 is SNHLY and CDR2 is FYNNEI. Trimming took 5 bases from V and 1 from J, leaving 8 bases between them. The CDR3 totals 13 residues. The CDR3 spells CASSITQNTEAFF. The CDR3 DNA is TGTGCCAGCAGTATCACACAGAACACTGAAGCTTTCTTT.

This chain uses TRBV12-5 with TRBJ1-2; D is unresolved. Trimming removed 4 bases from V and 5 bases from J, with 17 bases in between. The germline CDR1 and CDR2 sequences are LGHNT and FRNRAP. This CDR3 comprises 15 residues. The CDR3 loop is CASGSEVVGGYGYTF. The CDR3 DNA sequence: TGTGCTAGTGGTTCCGAGGTGGTTGGAGGTTATGGCTACACCTTC.

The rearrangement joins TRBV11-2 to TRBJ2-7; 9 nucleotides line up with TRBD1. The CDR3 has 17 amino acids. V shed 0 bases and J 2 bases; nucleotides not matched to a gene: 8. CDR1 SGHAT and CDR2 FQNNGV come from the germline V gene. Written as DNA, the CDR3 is TGTGCCAGCAGCTTAGAGCGGGGGACAGGGACCCCCTACGAGCAGTACTTC. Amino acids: CASSLERGTGTPYEQYF.

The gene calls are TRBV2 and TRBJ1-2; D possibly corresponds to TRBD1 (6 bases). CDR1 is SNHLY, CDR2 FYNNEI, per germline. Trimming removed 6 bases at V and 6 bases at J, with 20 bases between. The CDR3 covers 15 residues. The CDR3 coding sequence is TGTGCCAGCAGCCCCTCCACAGGGTTATTTGATGGCTACACCTTC. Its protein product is CASSPSTGLFDGYTF.

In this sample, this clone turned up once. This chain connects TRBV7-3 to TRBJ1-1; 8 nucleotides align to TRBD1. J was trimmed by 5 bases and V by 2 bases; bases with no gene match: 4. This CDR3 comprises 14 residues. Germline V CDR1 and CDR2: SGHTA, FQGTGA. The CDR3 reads CASSLQGAGTEAFF. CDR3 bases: TGTGCCAGCAGCTTACAGGGGGCAGGGACTGAAGCTTTCTTT.

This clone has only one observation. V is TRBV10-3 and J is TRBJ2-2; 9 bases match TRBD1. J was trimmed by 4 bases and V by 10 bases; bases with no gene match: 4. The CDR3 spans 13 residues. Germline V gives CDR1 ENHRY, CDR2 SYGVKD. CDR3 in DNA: TGTGCCACCCGGGACAGGGCCACCGGGGAGCTGTTTTTT. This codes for CATRDRATGELFF.

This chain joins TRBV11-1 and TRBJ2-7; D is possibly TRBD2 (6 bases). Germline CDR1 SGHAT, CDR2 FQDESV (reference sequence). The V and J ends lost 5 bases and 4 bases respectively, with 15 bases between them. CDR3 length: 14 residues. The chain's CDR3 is CASSETSLFYEQYF. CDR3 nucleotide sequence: TGTGCCAGCAGCGAGACTAGTTTGTTTTACGAGCAGTACTTC.

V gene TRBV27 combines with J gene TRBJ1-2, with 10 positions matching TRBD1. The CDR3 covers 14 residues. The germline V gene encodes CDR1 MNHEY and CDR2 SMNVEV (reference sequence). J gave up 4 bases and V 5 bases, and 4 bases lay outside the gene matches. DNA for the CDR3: TGTGCCAGCAGTGCGGACAGGGGGACCTATGGCTACACCTTC. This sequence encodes CASSADRGTYGYTF.

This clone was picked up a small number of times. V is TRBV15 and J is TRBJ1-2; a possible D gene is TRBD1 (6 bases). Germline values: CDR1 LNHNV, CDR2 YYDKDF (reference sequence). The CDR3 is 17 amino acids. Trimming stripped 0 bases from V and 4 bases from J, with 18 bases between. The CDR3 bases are TGTGCCACCAGCAGAGATCTTCCCGGGGCAGGGGTCTATGGCTACACCTTC. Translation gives CATSRDLPGAGVYGYTF.

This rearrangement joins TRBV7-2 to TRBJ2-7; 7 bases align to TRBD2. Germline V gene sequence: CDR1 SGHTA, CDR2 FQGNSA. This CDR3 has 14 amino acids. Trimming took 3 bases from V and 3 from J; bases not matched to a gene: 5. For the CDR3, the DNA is TGTGCCAGCAGCTTGGGGGGGTCTTTCTACGAGCAGTACTTC. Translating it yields CASSLGGSFYEQYF.

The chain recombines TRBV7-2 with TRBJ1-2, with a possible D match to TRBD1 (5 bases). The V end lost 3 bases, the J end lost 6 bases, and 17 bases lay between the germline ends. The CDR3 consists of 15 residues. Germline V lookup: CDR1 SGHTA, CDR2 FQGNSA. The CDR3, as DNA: TGTGCCAGCAGCTTCGCTGGGTGGGAAGGGGATGGCTACACCTTC. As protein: CASSFAGWEGDGYTF. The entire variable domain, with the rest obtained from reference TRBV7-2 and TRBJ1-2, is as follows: GAGVSQSPSNKVTEKGKDVELRCDPISGHTALYWYRQSLGQGLEFLIYFQGNSAPDKSGLPSDRFSAERTGGSVSTLTIQRTQQEDSAVYLCASSFAGWEGDGYTFGSGTRLTVV.